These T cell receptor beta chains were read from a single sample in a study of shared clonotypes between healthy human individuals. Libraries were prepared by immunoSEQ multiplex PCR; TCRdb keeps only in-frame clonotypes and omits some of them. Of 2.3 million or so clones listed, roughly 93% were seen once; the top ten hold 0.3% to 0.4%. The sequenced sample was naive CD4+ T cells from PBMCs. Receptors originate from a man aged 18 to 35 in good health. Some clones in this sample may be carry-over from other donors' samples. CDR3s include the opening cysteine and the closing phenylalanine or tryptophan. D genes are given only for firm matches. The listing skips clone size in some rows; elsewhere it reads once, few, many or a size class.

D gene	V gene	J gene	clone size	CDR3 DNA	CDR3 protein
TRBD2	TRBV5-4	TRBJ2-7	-	TGTGCCAGCAGCCCCTTGTTGGCGGGAGGCGAGCAGTACTTC	CASSPLLAGGEQYF
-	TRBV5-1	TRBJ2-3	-	TGCGCCAGCAGCTTTCTGGCGGGGTCAAGCACAGATACGCAGTATTTT	CASSFLAGSSTDTQYF
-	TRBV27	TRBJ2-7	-	TGTGCCAGCAGTTTATTGGGTAGGGTGGACGGGGAGCAGTACTTC	CASSLLGRVDGEQYF
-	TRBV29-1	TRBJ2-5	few	TGCAGCGTTCTCGACAGGTACCAAGAGACCCAGTACTTC	CSVLDRYQETQYF
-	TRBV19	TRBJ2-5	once	TGTGCCAGTAGCGGGACACCCGCCGGGACCCAGTACTTC	CASSGTPAGTQYF
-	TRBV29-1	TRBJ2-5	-	TGCAGCGTCGGGGGGCCCTACACCCAAGAGACCCAGTACTTC	CSVGGPYTQETQYF
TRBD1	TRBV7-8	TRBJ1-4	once	TGTGCCAGCAGCTTGGCCCCGGACAGGGGGCTTGAAAAACTGTTTTTT	CASSLAPDRGLEKLFF
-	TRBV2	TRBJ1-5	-	TGTGCCAGCAGGGACTTGCGGACGGGGCAGCCCCAGCATTTT	CASRDLRTGQPQHF
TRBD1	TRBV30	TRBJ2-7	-	TGTGCCTGGCACGGGACAGGGTACGGCGGGTACTACGAGCAGTACTTC	CAWHGTGYGGYYEQYF
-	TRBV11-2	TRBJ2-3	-	TGTGCCAGCGTCAATGAGGATACCCGCACAGATACGCAGTATTTT	CASVNEDTRTDTQYF
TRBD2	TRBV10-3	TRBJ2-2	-	TGTGCCATCAGTGAGAAGGAGCGGGGGACCGGGGAGCTGTTTTTT	CAISEKERGTGELFF